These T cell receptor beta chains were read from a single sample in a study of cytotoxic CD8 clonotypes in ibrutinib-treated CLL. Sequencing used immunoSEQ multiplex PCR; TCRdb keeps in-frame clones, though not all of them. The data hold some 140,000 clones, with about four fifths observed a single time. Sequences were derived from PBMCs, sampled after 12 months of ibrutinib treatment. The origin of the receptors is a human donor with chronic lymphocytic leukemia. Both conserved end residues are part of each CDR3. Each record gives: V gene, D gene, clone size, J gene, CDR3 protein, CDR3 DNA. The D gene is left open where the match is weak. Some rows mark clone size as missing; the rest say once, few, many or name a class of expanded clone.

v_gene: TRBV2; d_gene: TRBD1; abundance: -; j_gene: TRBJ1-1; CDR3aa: CASSPGQGGINTEAFF; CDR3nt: TGTGCCAGCAGTCCCGGACAGGGAGGAATTAACACTGAAGCTTTCTTT
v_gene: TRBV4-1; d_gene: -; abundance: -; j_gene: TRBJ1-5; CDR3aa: CASSQDGRGSYSNQPQHF; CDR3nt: TGCGCCAGCAGCCAAGACGGTCGGGGCAGCTATAGCAATCAGCCCCAGCATTTT
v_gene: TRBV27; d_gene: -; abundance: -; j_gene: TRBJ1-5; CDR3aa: CASSPTIGMFLDQPQHF; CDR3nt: TGTGCCAGCAGTCCGACTATAGGCATGTTTCTTGATCAGCCCCAGCATTTT
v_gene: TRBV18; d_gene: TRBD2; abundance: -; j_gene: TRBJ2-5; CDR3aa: CASSRSSGGRETQYF; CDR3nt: TGTGCCAGCTCACGTTCTAGCGGGGGACGTGAGACCCAGTACTTC
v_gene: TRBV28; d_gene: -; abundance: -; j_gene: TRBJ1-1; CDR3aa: CASRPPDSPEAFF; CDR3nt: TGTGCCAGCAGGCCCCCCGACAGTCCTGAAGCTTTCTTT
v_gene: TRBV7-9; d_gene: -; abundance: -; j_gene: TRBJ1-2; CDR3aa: CASSLGESGGYTF; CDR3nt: TGTGCCAGCAGCTTAGGGGAGTCGGGTGGCTACACCTTC
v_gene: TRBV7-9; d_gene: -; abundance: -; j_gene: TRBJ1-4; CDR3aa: CASSSVPPTNEKLFF; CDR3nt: TGTGCCAGCAGTTCCGTACCTCCAACTAATGAAAAACTGTTTTTT
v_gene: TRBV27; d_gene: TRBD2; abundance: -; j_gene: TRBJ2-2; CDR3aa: CASSSGLVFTGELFF; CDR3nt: TGTGCCAGCAGTTCGGGACTAGTTTTCACCGGGGAGCTGTTTTTT
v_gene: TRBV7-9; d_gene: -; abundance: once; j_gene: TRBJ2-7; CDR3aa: CASSPPTGYEQYF; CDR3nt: TGTGCCAGCAGCCCCCCGACAGGATACGAGCAGTACTTC
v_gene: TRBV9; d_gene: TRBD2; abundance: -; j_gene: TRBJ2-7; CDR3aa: CASSVASGNHEQYF; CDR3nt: TGTGCCAGCAGCGTAGCTAGCGGGAACCACGAGCAGTACTTC